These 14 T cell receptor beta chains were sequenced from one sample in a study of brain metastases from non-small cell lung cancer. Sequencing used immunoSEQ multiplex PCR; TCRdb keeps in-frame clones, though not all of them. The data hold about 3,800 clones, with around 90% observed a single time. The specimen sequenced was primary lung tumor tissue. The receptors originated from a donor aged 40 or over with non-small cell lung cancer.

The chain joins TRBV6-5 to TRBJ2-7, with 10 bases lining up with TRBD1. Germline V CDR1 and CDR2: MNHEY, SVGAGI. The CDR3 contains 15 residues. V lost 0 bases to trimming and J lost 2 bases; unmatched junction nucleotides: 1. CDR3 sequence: CASSYSGQGAYEQYF. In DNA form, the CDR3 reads TGTGCCAGCAGTTACTCTGGACAGGGGGCCTACGAGCAGTACTTC.

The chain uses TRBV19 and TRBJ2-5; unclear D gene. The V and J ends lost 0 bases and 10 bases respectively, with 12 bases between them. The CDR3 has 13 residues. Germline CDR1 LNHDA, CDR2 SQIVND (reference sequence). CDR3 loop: CASSIDRYYDQYF. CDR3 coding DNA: TGTGCCAGTAGTATAGACCGGTACTACGACCAGTACTTC. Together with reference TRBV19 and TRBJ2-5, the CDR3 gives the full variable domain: DGGITQSPKYLFRKEGQNVTLSCEQNLNHDAMYWYRQDPGQGLRLIYYSQIVNDFQKGDIAEGYSVSREKKESFPLTVTSAQKNPTAFYLCASSIDRYYDQYFGPGTRLLVL.

Here the CDR3 DNA reads TGTGCCAGCACTGTCGGAGCAAAACTGTTTTTT. Residues: CASTVGAKLFF. The V and J genes are TRBV2 and TRBJ1-4; no clear D gene. Deletions cut 7 bases from V and 10 bases from J, with 10 bases between. The V gene's germline CDR1 is SNHLY and CDR2 FYNNEI. This CDR3 region has 11 residues.

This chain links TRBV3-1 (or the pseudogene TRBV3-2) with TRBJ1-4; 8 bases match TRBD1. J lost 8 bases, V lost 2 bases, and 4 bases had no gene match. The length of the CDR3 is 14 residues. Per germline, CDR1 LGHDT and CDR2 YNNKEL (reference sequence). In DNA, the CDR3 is TGTGCCAGCAGCCAACAGGGGGCAGGGGAAAAACTGTTTTTT. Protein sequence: CASSQQGAGEKLFF.

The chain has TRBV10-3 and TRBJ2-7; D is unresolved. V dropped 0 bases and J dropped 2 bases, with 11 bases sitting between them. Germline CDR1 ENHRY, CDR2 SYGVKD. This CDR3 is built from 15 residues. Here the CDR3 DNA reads TGTGCCATCAGTGAGTCTTGGACCCCTCCCTACGAGCAGTACTTC. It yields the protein CAISESWTPPYEQYF.

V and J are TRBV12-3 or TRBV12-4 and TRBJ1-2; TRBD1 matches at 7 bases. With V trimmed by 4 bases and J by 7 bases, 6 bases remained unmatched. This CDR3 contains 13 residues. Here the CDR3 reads CASSWDSLSGYTF. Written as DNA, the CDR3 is TGTGCCAGCAGTTGGGACAGTTTGTCTGGCTACACCTTC.

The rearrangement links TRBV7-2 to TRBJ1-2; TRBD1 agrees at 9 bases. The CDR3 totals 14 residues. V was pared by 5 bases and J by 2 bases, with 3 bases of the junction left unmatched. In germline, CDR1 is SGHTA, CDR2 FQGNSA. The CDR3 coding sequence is TGTGCCAGCAGCCCTACAGGGGGCAACTATGGCTACACCTTC. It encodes CASSPTGGNYGYTF.

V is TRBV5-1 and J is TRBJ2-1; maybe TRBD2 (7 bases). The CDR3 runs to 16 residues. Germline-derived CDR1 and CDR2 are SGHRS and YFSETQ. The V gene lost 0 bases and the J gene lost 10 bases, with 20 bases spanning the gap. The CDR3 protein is CASSLVAGASSAEQFF. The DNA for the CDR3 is TGCGCCAGCAGCTTGGTCGCGGGGGCTTCATCAGCCGAGCAGTTCTTC.

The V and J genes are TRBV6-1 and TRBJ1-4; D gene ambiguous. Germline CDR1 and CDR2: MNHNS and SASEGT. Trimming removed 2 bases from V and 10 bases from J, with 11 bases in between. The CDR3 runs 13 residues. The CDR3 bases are TGTGCCAGCAGTGAAAAGATGGGCATAAAACTGTTTTTT. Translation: CASSEKMGIKLFF.

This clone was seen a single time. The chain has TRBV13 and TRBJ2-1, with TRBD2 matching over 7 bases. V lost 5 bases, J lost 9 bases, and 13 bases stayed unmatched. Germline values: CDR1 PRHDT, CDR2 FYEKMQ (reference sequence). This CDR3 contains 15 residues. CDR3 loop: CASSPAERPGGEQFF. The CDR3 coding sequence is TGTGCCAGCAGCCCGGCGGAGCGCCCGGGGGGTGAGCAGTTCTTC.

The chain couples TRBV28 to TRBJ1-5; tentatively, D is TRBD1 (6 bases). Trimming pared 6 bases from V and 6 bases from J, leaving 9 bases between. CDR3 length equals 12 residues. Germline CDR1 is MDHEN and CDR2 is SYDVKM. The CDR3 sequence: CASSQGSQPQHF. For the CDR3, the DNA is TGTGCCAGCAGCCAGGGGAGTCAGCCCCAGCATTTT.

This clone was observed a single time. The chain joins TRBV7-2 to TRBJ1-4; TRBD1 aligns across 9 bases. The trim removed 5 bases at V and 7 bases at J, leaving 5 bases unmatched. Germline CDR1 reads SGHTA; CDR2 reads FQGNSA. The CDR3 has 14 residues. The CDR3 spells CASSPDRGSEKLFF. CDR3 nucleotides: TGTGCCAGCAGCCCGGACAGGGGTAGTGAAAAACTGTTTTTT.

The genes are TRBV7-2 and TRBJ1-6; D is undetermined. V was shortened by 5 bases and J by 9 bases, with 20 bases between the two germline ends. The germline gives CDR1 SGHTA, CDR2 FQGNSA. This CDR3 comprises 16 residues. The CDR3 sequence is CASSPPGSKESSPLHF. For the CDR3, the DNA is TGTGCCAGCAGCCCTCCAGGCTCCAAGGAGAGTTCACCCCTCCACTTT.

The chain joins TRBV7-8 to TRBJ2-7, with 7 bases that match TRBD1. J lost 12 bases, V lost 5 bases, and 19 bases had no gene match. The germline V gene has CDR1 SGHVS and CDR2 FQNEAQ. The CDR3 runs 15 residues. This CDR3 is CASSPLPDRTIKRYF. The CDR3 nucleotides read TGTGCCAGCAGCCCCCTGCCGGACAGGACGATTAAACGGTACTTC.